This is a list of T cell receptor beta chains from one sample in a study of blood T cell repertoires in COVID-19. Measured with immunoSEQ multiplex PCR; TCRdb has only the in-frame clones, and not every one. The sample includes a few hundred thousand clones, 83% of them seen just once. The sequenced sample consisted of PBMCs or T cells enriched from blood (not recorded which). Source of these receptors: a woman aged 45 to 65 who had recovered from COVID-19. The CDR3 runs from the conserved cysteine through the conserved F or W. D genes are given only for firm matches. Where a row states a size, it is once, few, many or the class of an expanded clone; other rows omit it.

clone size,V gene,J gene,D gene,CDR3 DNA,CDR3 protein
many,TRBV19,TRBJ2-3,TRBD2,TGTGCCAGTAGTCAAAGGACTAGCGGGGTCAGTCAAGATACGCAGTATTTT,CASSQRTSGVSQDTQYF
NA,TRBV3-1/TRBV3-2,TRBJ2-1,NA,TGTGCCAGCAGCCAAGAGAATCTAAATGAGCAGTTCTTC,CASSQENLNEQFF
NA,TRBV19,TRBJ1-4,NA,TGTGCCAGTAGTATGAGGGTTTGGGAAAAACTGTTTTTT,CASSMRVWEKLFF
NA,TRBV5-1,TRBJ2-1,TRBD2,TGCGCCAGCAAGCTCCCAAAACTAGCGGGAGGAACGGATGAGCAGTTCTTC,CASKLPKLAGGTDEQFF
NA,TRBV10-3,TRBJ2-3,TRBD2,TGTGCCACCAGCCGCTACAGCGGGGGGGCCGCTGGCACAGATACGCAGTATTTT,CATSRYSGGAAGTDTQYF
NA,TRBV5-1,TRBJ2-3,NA,TGCGCCAGCAGCCCCCGGACAGTTTCAAGGGTTATCGGAGATACGCAGTATTTT,CASSPRTVSRVIGDTQYF
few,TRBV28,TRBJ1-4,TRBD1,TGTGCCAGCAGTCGACCACAGGGGGCGGTTGTAAAACTGTTTTTT,CASSRPQGAVVKLFF
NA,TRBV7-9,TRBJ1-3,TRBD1,TGTGCCAGCAGCCCAGGGGGCGCATTTGGAAACACCATATATTTT,CASSPGGAFGNTIYF
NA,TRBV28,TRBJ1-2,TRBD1,TGTGCCAGCAGAGGGACAGGGCCCGCTGGCTACACCTTC,CASRGTGPAGYTF
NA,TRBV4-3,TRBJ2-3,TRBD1,TGCGCCAGCAGCCAGGACAGGGGAGGGTCAGATACGCAGTATTTT,CASSQDRGGSDTQYF
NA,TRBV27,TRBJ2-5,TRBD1,TGTGCCAGCAGTTTAGTAAGGGGGCGAGAGACCCAGTACTTC,CASSLVRGRETQYF
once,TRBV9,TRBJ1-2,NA,TGTGCCAGCAGCCCAGCCCGGGATGGCTACACCTTC,CASSPARDGYTF
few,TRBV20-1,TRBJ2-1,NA,TGCAGTGCTAGACGCCAAACACAGCAGTTCTTC,CSARRQTQQFF
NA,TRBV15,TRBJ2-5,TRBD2,TGTGCCACCAGCGAAGCGGGGGGGGTGGGCCAGTACTTC,CATSEAGGVGQYF
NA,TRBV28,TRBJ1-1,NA,TGTGCCAGCAGCCCCGGTCTGAACACTGAAGCTTTCTTT,CASSPGLNTEAFF
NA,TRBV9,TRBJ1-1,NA,TGTGCCAGCAGCGTCTTCGGGGGAACTGAAGCTTTCTTT,CASSVFGGTEAFF
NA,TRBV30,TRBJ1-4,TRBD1,TGTGCCTGGAGTCCCCGGGGACAGGGGAAACTGTTTTTT,CAWSPRGQGKLFF
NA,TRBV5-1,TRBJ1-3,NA,TGCGCCAGCAGCGGGGGGTTAAGGAGGGACTCTGGAAACACCATATATTTT,CASSGGLRRDSGNTIYF
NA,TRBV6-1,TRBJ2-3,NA,TGTGCCAGCAGTGAAGTCCGAGGTACGCAGTATTTT,CASSEVRGTQYF
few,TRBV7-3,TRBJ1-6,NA,TGTGCCAGCAGCCCAGGCCCTGGGTTGGCTTCACCCCTCCACTTT,CASSPGPGLASPLHF
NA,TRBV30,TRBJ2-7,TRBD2,TGTGCCTGGAGTGTACGGCGGCTAGCGGACCGCTCCTACGAGCAGTACTTC,CAWSVRRLADRSYEQYF
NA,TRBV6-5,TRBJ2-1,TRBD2,TGTGCCAGCCAAACGCGGGGGGGCCGCAATGAGCAGTTCTTC,CASQTRGGRNEQFF
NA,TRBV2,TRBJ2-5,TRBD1,TGTGCCAGCAAGAGGGACAGGGGGTGGCAAGAGACCCAGTACTTC,CASKRDRGWQETQYF
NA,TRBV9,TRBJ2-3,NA,TGTGCCAGCAGCGAGCGGGGCACAGATACGCAGTATTTT,CASSERGTDTQYF
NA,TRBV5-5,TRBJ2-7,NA,TGTGCCAGCAGCTTGGGCAGTTCCTACGAGCAGTACTTC,CASSLGSSYEQYF
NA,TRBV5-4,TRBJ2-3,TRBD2,TGTGCCAGCAGCTTGGATGGCGGGAGTTCAGGGGATACGCAGTATTTT,CASSLDGGSSGDTQYF
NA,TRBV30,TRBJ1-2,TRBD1,TGTGCCTGGAGTGTAGGTGGGACAGGGGTTGGCTACACCTTC,CAWSVGGTGVGYTF
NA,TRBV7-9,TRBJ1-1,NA,TGTGCCAGCAGCTTAAGGTCAGGGCCTGAAGCTTTCTTT,CASSLRSGPEAFF
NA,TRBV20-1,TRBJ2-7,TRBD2,TGCAGTGCTAGTCCGACTAGCGGGAGGTCGGGCTCCTACGAGCAGTACTTC,CSASPTSGRSGSYEQYF
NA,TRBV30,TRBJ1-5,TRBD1,TGTGCCTGGAGCTCGGGACAGACCCAGCCCCAGCATTTT,CAWSSGQTQPQHF
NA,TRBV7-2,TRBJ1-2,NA,TGTGCCAGCAGCTTATCAGGCAGGGCCTATGGCTACACCTTC,CASSLSGRAYGYTF
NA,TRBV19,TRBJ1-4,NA,TGTGCCAGTATAGGGGGTGCAACTAATGAAAAACTGTTTTTT,CASIGGATNEKLFF
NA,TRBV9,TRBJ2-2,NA,TGTGCCAGCGGGGGACAAGTTGTTTACGGGGAGCTGTTTTTT,CASGGQVVYGELFF
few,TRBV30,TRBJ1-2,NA,TGTGCCTGGAACCTAGACAGGAGAGCCTATGGCTACACCTTC,CAWNLDRRAYGYTF
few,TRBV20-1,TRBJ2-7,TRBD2,TGCAGTGCTAGTTTACTAGCGGGAGCCGGCGGCACCGAGCAGTACTTC,CSASLLAGAGGTEQYF
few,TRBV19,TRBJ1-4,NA,TGTGCCAGTATGGCGGCGGAAACTAATGAAAAACTGTTTTTT,CASMAAETNEKLFF
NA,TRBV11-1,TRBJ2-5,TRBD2,TGTGCCAGCAGCTTAGTCGGGGGGTCGGTCTCGGAGACCCAGTACTTC,CASSLVGGSVSETQYF
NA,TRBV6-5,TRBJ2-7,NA,TGTGCCAGCAGCCAGGCTCGGGAGCAGTACTTC,CASSQAREQYF
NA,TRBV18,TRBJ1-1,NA,TGTGCCAGCCGCCCTATTATAAACACTGAAGCTTTCTTT,CASRPIINTEAFF
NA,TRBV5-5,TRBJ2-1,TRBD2,TGTGCCAGCAGCCCCGGGGGAGGGACCTACAATGAGCAGTTCTTC,CASSPGGGTYNEQFF
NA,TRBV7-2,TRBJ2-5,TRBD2,TGTGCCAGCAGCAACCAGCGGGGGGCGGGGGAGACCCAGTACTTC,CASSNQRGAGETQYF
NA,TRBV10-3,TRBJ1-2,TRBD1,TGTGCCATCAGTGAGTCCCAGGGGGCCCTCTATGGCTACACCTTC,CAISESQGALYGYTF
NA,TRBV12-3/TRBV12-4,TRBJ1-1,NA,TGTGCCAGCAGTTTGGCGGGGATGGCTGAAGCTTTCTTT,CASSLAGMAEAFF
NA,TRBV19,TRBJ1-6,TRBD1,TGTGCCAGTAGTGGACAGGGAATCACTTCACCCCTCCACTTT,CASSGQGITSPLHF
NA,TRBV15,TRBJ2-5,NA,TGTGCCACCAGCAGAGGGAAAATATTAATAGAGGGGGAAGAGACCCAGTACTTC,CATSRGKILIEGEETQYF
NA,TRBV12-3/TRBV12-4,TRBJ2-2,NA,TGTGCCAGCAGTCTCAACACCGGGGAGCTGTTTTTT,CASSLNTGELFF
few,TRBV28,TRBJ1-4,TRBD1,TGTGCCAGCAGTACAGGGGGGACAGCTAATGAAAAACTGTTTTTT,CASSTGGTANEKLFF
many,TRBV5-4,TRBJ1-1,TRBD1,TGTGCCAGCAGCCCAACCGGACAGGGGTACACTGAAGCTTTCTTT,CASSPTGQGYTEAFF
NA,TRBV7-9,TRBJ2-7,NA,TGTGCCAGCAGCTTTGGGAGAGGTGGGCCTTTGGAGCAGTACTTC,CASSFGRGGPLEQYF
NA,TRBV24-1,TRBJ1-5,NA,TGTGCCACCAGGATCTTCAGGGTTCAGGGTCAGCCCCAGCATTTT,CATRIFRVQGQPQHF
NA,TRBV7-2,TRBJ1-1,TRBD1,TGTGCCAGCAGCGCCTTCCAGGGGGGCACTGAAGCTTTCTTT,CASSAFQGGTEAFF
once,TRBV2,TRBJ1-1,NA,TGTGCCAGCAGTGAACCCCCGACAGAAGCTTTCTTT,CASSEPPTEAFF
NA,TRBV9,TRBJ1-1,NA,TGTGCCAGCAGCGTAGGGAAGGGGATGAACACTGAAGCTTTCTTT,CASSVGKGMNTEAFF
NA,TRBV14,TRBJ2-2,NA,TGTGCCAGCCGTGCCTCTGGGACACCTAGCCGGACCGGGGAGCTGTTTTTT,CASRASGTPSRTGELFF
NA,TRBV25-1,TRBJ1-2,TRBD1,TGTGCCAGCAGTGGAGGGACAGGTTATGGCTACACCTTC,CASSGGTGYGYTF
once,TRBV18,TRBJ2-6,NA,TGTGCCAGCTCTTATGCCGCAGTCCGATCCTCTGGGGCCAACGTCCTGACTTTC,CASSYAAVRSSGANVLTF